The 17 T cell receptor beta chains presented below share a single source sample, sequenced in a study of T cells in women clearing cervical HPV infection. Produced via immunoSEQ multiplex PCR; TCRdb's table is partial and in-frame only. Reported are about 12,000 clones; the ten largest clones contain roughly 9.4%. The sequenced material came from blood buffy coat. The origin of the receptors is a woman between 18 and 70 years old with a cervical HPV16 infection that either progressed to CIN3+ or cleared (not recorded which).

With regard to this clone: The sequenced fragment ends 3 residues before the CDR3 boundary, so the rest is inferred from the germline J gene. The chain recombines TRBV20-1 with TRBJ2-1; TRBD2 matches at 7 bases. The germline gives CDR1 DFQATT, CDR2 SNEGSKA (reference sequence). After removal of 1 base from V and 0 bases from J, the junction contained 6 bases not matched to a gene. There are 16 residues in the CDR3. Partial CDR3 DNA: TGCAGTGCTAGAGGGACTAGTGGAAGCTCCTACAATGAG. Amino acids: CSARGTSGSSYNE. The whole CDR3 is CSARGTSGSSYNEQFF.

Note on this clone: The read ends 3 residues before the CDR3 terminus; that terminus is restored from the germline J gene. The chain recombines TRBV29-1 with TRBJ2-3; 12 bases match TRBD2. This CDR3 has 16 residues. V dropped 0 bases and J dropped 4; count of bases not matched to a gene: 5. Looked up from germline, CDR1 is SQVTM and CDR2 is ANQGSEA. Incomplete CDR3 DNA: TGCAGCGTTGAAGATCTAGCGGGGGGGCATTCAGATACG. Its protein product is CSVEDLAGGHSDT. The full CDR3 reads CSVEDLAGGHSDTQYF.

To note about this clone: With the read ending 3 residues before the CDR3 end, the germline J gene is used to fill in that end. The rearrangement uses TRBV7-2 and TRBJ1-1, with D possibly matching TRBD1 (5 bases). The germline V gene encodes CDR1 SGHTA and CDR2 FQGNSA. The CDR3 sequence is 12 residues long. The part of the CDR3 DNA that was read is TGTGCCAGCAGCTTAGTCGGCGGGGCG. Translation: CASSLVGGA. The whole CDR3 sequence reads CASSLVGGAAFF.

Points on this clone: Read data end 3 residues before the CDR3 end; the end is taken from the germline J gene. The chain couples TRBV6-2 or TRBV6-3 to TRBJ1-5; 9 bases agree with TRBD1. Per the germline V gene, CDR1 is MNHEY and CDR2 is SVGEGT. V was pared by 5 bases and J by 7 bases, with 6 bases of the junction left unmatched. The CDR3 has 14 residues. This chain's CDR3 is CASSEGQGRQPQHF. CDR3 DNA (partial): TGTGCCAGCAGTGAGGGACAGGGACGGCAGCCC.

For this clone: The DNA ends 3 residues before the CDR3 does, and the rest of the CDR3 is filled in from the germline J gene. The chain has TRBV5-1 and TRBJ1-1; 7 bases align to TRBD1. This CDR3 contains 15 residues. With V trimmed by 4 bases and J by 4 bases, 10 bases remained unmatched. Per germline, CDR1 SGHRS and CDR2 YFSETQ. The DNA read from the CDR3 is TGCGCCAGCAGCCCCGGACAGGAAGTTAGCACTGAA. This sequence encodes CASSPGQEVSTE. The entire CDR3 is CASSPGQEVSTEAFF.

In the case of this clone: Coverage ceases 3 residues before the CDR3 finishes, and the germline J gene fills in the end. The chain uses TRBV19 and TRBJ1-2, with D possibly matching TRBD1 (5 bases). The CDR3 contains 15 residues. Germline assignment: CDR1 LNHDA and CDR2 SQIVND (reference sequence). The CDR3 here is CASSILGQSSYDYTF. The part of the CDR3 DNA that was read is TGTGCCAGTAGTATCCTGGGGCAGAGCTCCTACGAC.

Notes on this clone: The read terminates 3 residues before the CDR3 end, so the remaining end is supplied by the germline J gene. This chain joins TRBV19 and TRBJ1-1, with 9 bases identical to TRBD1. CDR1 and CDR2 (germline): LNHDA, SQIVND (reference sequence). Trimming at V came to 8 bases and at J to 1 base, leaving 5 bases not matched to a gene. This CDR3 contains 14 residues. The CDR3 sequence is CASVDRGKNTEAFF. CDR3 DNA, as far as it was read: TGTGCCAGTGTCGACAGGGGGAAGAACACTGAA.

Turning to this clone: Coverage ceases 3 residues before the CDR3 finishes, and the germline J gene fills in the end. Different DNA sequences within this sample yield the same CDR3. The chain uses TRBV6-2 or TRBV6-3 and TRBJ2-1, with 8 bases aligning to TRBD2. Trimming took 6 bases from V and 4 from J; bases not matched to a gene: 8. The CDR3 consists of 15 residues. Looked up from germline, CDR1 is MNHEY and CDR2 is SVGEGT. The DNA read from the CDR3 is TGTGCCAGCAGGCCTGGGCTAGCGGGTTACAATGAG. Its protein is CASRPGLAGYNE. The CDR3 in full is CASRPGLAGYNEQFF.

About this clone: The CDR3 end lies 3 residues beyond the end of the read and is filled in from the germline J gene. J is TRBJ2-1 and V is TRBV20-1; 7 bases fit TRBD1. Losses at the gene ends were 3 bases for V and 2 bases for J; bases not matched to a gene: 7. The CDR3 loop spans 15 amino acids. In germline, CDR1 is DFQATT, CDR2 SNEGSKA (reference sequence). This CDR3 reads CSARGDRVAYNEQFF. The sequenced CDR3 bases are TGCAGTGCTAGGGGAGACAGGGTCGCCTACAATGAG.

To note about this clone: Coverage ceases 3 residues before the CDR3 finishes, and the germline J gene fills in the end. The chain links TRBV5-1 to TRBJ1-6, with a weak D call TRBD1 (5 bases). V was pared by 0 bases and J by 10 bases, with 11 bases between. CDR3 length: 14 amino acids. Looked up from germline, CDR1 is SGHRS and CDR2 is YFSETQ. The sequenced CDR3 bases are TGCGCCAGCAGCTTGGGAGGACAAGGGTCACCC. Translating it yields CASSLGGQGSP. The whole CDR3 sequence is CASSLGGQGSPLHF.

With respect to this clone: At one end, the junction sequence differs from germline, possibly due to a read error. Read coverage stops 3 residues before the CDR3 terminus; the germline J gene supplies the remainder. The rearrangement joins TRBV4-2 to TRBJ2-1, with D maybe TRBD2 (6 bases). Germline loops: CDR1 LGHNA, CDR2 YNFKEQ. The CDR3 is 15 residues long. CDR3 bases read: TGCGCCAGCAGTCCCGCGGGGTTAGGCTACAATGAG. The encoded protein is CASSPAGLGYNE. The complete CDR3 protein is CASSPAGLGYNEQFF.

Remarks on this clone: The DNA ends 3 residues before the CDR3 does, and the rest of the CDR3 is filled in from the germline J gene. J is TRBJ2-1 and V is TRBV5-1; no definite D call. Trimming cost V 2 bases and J 0 bases, with 9 bases left between them. The V gene's germline CDR1 is SGHRS and CDR2 YFSETQ. The CDR3 has 15 amino acids. The CDR3 DNA, read in part, is TGCGCCAGCAGCTTAATGGCAGGCTCCTACAATGAG. It codes for CASSLMAGSYNE. The whole CDR3 sequence is CASSLMAGSYNEQFF. The whole variable domain, filled in from reference TRBV5-1 and TRBJ2-1, reads KAGVTQTPRYLIKTRGQQVTLSCSPISGHRSVSWYQQTPGQGLQFLFEYFSETQRNKGNFPGRFSGRQFSNSRSEMNVSTLELGDSALYLCASSLMAGSYNEQFFGPGTRLTVL.

On this clone: The read is 3 residues too short to cover the CDR3 end, so that end is filled in from the germline J gene. The chain joins TRBV12-3 or TRBV12-4 to TRBJ2-3, with TRBD2 matching 8 bases. The CDR3 has 16 residues. V lost 3 bases to trimming and J lost 2 bases; unmatched junction nucleotides: 7. This CDR3 is CASSFGTSGYTDTQYF. The part of the CDR3 DNA that was read is TGTGCCAGCAGTTTCGGAACTAGCGGATACACAGATACG.

With respect to this clone: The DNA ends 3 residues before the CDR3 does, and the rest of the CDR3 is filled in from the germline J gene. The V gene is TRBV7-7, the J gene TRBJ1-2; tentative D call: TRBD1 (6 bases). The length of the CDR3 is 13 residues. In germline, CDR1 is SSHAT, CDR2 FNYEAQ (reference sequence). CDR3 DNA (partial): TGTGCCAGCAGCTACGACAGGTTGGGCGAC. Amino acids: CASSYDRLGD. The whole CDR3 is CASSYDRLGDYTF.

As for this clone: The read stops 3 residues short of the end of the CDR3; the missing end is completed from the germline J gene. V gene TRBV20-1 combines with J gene TRBJ2-2, with D perhaps matching TRBD2 (5 bases). The CDR3 loop spans 12 amino acids. Germline V gives CDR1 DFQATT, CDR2 SNEGSKA (reference sequence). V shed 5 bases and J shed 1 base, with 5 bases lying between them. CDR3 bases read: TGCAGTGCTCGGGGGAACACCGGGGAG. It translates to CSARGNTGE. From start to end, the CDR3 is CSARGNTGELFF.

CDR3 bases read: TGTGCCAGCAGCTTAGAAGCGGGCGCTAATGAAAAG. It translates to CASSLEAGANEK. Given in full, the CDR3 is CASSLEAGANEKLFF. The V and J genes are TRBV7-6 and TRBJ2-2, with D perhaps TRBD2 (6 bases). The DNA ends 3 residues before the CDR3 does, and the rest of the CDR3 is filled in from the germline J gene. The CDR3 covers 15 residues. Germline V CDR1 and CDR2: SGHVS, FNYEAQ. The full variable domain, rest sourced from reference TRBV7-6 and TRBJ2-2, is GAGVSQSPRYKVTKRGQDVALRCDPISGHVSLYWYRQALGQGPEFLTYFNYEAQQDKSGLPNDRFSAERPEGSISTLTIQRTEQRDSAMYRCASSLEAGANEKLFFGEGSRLTVL.

On this clone itself: The CDR3 end falls 3 residues outside the read, so it is completed with the germline J gene. The chain is built from TRBV27 and TRBJ2-7; TRBD1 agrees at 11 bases. CDR3 size: 13 residues. V trimming: 5 bases; J trimming: 6 bases; junction bases outside the gene matches: 3. CDR1 is MNHEY and CDR2 is SMNVEV in the germline V gene (reference sequence). This chain's CDR3 is CASSTGTGGEQYF. The DNA read from the CDR3 is TGTGCCAGCAGTACAGGGACAGGGGGCGAG.